A single sample gave rise to the 14 T cell receptor beta chains below, sequenced in a study of cytomegalovirus exposure and HLA in healthy donors (dated by TCRdb to the late 2010s). The library relied on the immunoSEQ multiplex PCR assay. For the multiplex PCR, a mixture combining 60 forward primers for TCR Vbeta segments and 13 reverse primers for TCR Jbeta segments was used. TCRdb took over this immuneACCESS table, retaining in-frame rearrangements with V and J assigned. Such tables are incomplete; in checked studies, under half of the missing clones stem from an unresolved V gene, and the remainder is unexplained. The sample table holds approximately 69,000 clones, of which 60% to 80% were seen once. Around a fifth of the sample belongs to the ten largest clones. Material: PBMCs. The receptors were sampled from a woman in her twenties or thirties in good health and CMV-seropositive.

The gene calls are TRBV18 and TRBJ2-5; tentative D call: TRBD1 (5 bases). V lost 6 bases, J lost 2 bases, and 22 bases lay in between. The CDR3 length is 17 residues. Germline CDR1 reads KGHSH; CDR2 reads LQKENI. The DNA of the CDR3 is TGTGCCAGCTCGTCACTCCAGGGTTGGTCCTCGCAAGAGACCCAGTACTTC. This codes for CASSSLQGWSSQETQYF.

The chain is built from TRBV6-5 and TRBJ1-1; TRBD1 might be the D (6 bases). Per germline, CDR1 MNHEY and CDR2 SVGAGI. The CDR3 spans 14 residues. V was pared by 5 bases and J by 4 bases, with 14 bases between. CDR3 bases: TGTGCCAGCAGTGGTACAGGGTTCACCACTGAAGCTTTCTTT. This sequence encodes CASSGTGFTTEAFF.

This clone was detected only once. The chain combines TRBV7-6 with TRBJ2-5; 9 bases map to TRBD1. The germline gives CDR1 SGHVS, CDR2 FNYEAQ. Trimming removed 6 bases from V and 6 bases from J; junction bases left unmatched: 8. The CDR3 is 14 amino acids. CDR3 DNA sequence: TGTGCCAGCAGTAACGGACAGGGGAGTAAGACCCAGTACTTC. It specifies CASSNGQGSKTQYF.

This chain uses TRBV6-5 with TRBJ2-5; 7 bases are a match to TRBD2. The CDR3 length is 13 residues. In germline, CDR1 is MNHEY, CDR2 SVGAGI. The V and J ends lost 2 bases and 6 bases, in that order; junction bases with no gene match: 3. The CDR3 DNA is TGTGCCAGCAGTTACATCAGCGGGAAGACCCAGTACTTC. Its protein is CASSYISGKTQYF.

The J gene is TRBJ2-3, the V gene TRBV7-9; D is perhaps TRBD1 (5 bases). V lost 3 bases and J lost 4, with 17 bases in between. Per the germline V gene, CDR1 is SEHNR and CDR2 is FQNEAQ (reference sequence). This CDR3 has 16 residues. The CDR3 coding sequence is TGTGCCAGCAGCTTGCGGCCAGGGCCGGGCCCAGATACGCAGTATTTT. Encoded protein: CASSLRPGPGPDTQYF.

This clone has more than one count but fewer than ten. The CDR3 is CAIRADTGELFF. CDR3 in DNA: TGTGCCATCAGGGCGGACACCGGGGAGCTGTTTTTT. The genes are TRBV10-3 and TRBJ2-2; D gene uncertain. V lost 6 bases, J lost 3 bases, and 5 bases lay in between. Germline CDR1 is ENHRY and CDR2 is SYGVKD. This CDR3 is 12 amino acids long.

V and J are TRBV25-1 and TRBJ1-5, with 8 bases aligning to TRBD1. The V and J ends lost 9 bases and 3 bases, in that order; junction bases with no gene match: 7. This CDR3 comprises 14 residues. Per germline, CDR1 MGHDK and CDR2 SYGVNS. CDR3 in amino acids: CASGGQVNNQPQHF. The CDR3 coding sequence is TGTGCCAGTGGGGGACAGGTTAACAATCAGCCCCAGCATTTT. The full variable domain, with the rest looked up from reference TRBV25-1 and TRBJ1-5, is EADIYQTPRYLVIGTGKKITLECSQTMGHDKMYWYQQDPGMELHLIHYSYGVNSTEKGDLSSESTVSRIRTEHFPLTLESARPSHTSQYLCASGGQVNNQPQHFGDGTRLSIL.

The chain couples TRBV18 to TRBJ2-1; no clear D. The V end lost 2 bases, the J end lost 8 bases, and 4 bases lay between the germline ends. The CDR3 extends over 11 amino acids. From germline, CDR1 is KGHSH and CDR2 LQKENI. CDR3 amino acids: CASSPLDEQFF. CDR3 coding DNA: TGTGCCAGCTCACCATTAGATGAGCAGTTCTTC.

A few counts support this clone. This chain connects TRBV29-1 to TRBJ1-3; a weak D match, TRBD1 (6 bases). The germline CDR1 and CDR2 sequences are SQVTM and ANQGSEA. Trimming pared 3 bases from V and 0 bases from J, leaving 21 bases between. The CDR3 covers 18 residues. As DNA, the CDR3 is TGCAGCGTTGATACCGGGACAAGGGCCCTCTCCTCTGGAAACACCATATATTTT. Residues: CSVDTGTRALSSGNTIYF.

This chain connects TRBV18 to TRBJ1-1, with 7 positions matching TRBD1. CDR3 length equals 15 residues. The germline gives CDR1 KGHSH, CDR2 LQKENI. Trimming took 3 bases from V and 6 from J; bases not matched to a gene: 10. The CDR3 bases are TGTGCCAGCTCACCGGCTGGGGTAAGGGGGCCTGAAGCTTTCTTT. It yields the protein CASSPAGVRGPEAFF.

The J gene is TRBJ2-3, the V gene TRBV9, with a possible D match to TRBD2 (6 bases). The CDR3 runs to 16 residues. Deletions cut 4 bases from V and 7 bases from J, with 22 bases between. Germline V gene data show CDR1 as SGDLS and CDR2 as YYNGEE. The CDR3 DNA reads TGTGCCAGCAGCTCATCGGGAGCGTCTAGCTTTTATACGCAGTATTTT. Encoded protein: CASSSSGASSFYTQYF.

The chain is built from TRBV19 and TRBJ2-7; 12 bases match TRBD2. V shed 7 bases, J shed 2 bases, and the junction held 3 bases outside the gene matches. The CDR3 consists of 14 residues. The germline gives CDR1 LNHDA, CDR2 SQIVND (reference sequence). The CDR3 here is CASTRTSGTYEQYF. The CDR3 DNA follows: TGTGCCAGTACCCGGACTAGCGGGACCTACGAGCAGTACTTC.

The chain carries TRBV18 and TRBJ1-4; 7 nucleotides match TRBD1. The CDR3 is 15 residues long. Losses at the gene ends were 3 bases for V and 4 bases for J; bases not matched to a gene: 5. Looked up from germline, CDR1 is KGHSH and CDR2 is LQKENI. CDR3: CASSPSGGDNEKLFF. The CDR3 DNA follows: TGTGCCAGCTCACCCTCAGGGGGTGATAATGAAAAACTGTTTTTT.

V and J are TRBV21-1 and TRBJ2-1; whether TRBD2, the table's D call, matches the DNA was not checked. TRBV21-1 is tagged as a pseudogene. The CDR3 extends over 14 amino acids. CDR3 DNA: TGTGCCAGCACCACGGGAGGGGGTGACAATGAGCAGTTCTTC. Amino acids: CASTTGGGDNEQFF.